This T cell receptor beta chain was sequenced in a study of T cells expressing NK-cell markers. Whole-study context: The authors derived TCR beta repertoires from sorted CD3+CD56+NKG2C+, CD3+CD56+NKG2C- and CD3+CD56-NKG2C+ T cells.

Note on this clonotype: Its antigen is undetermined.

This CDR3 is built from 14 residues. CDR1 is SGHRS, CDR2 YFSETQ, per germline. General study results and limits: HCMV specificity of the expanded NKG2C+ T cell clones stayed unclear. In a group of 5 or 6 donors, dominant NKG2C+ clonotypes represented about 1.0-7.5% of CD8+ T cells.

Scientists made TCR beta cDNA using 5'RACE template switching with UMIs. TCRdb reworked the 5' RACE reads into one entry per CDR3 protein, no DNA. The sample includes about 550,000 distinct CDR3 sequences. This chain links TRBV5-1 with TRBJ1-2; TCRdb's D gene call, TRBD1, goes unchecked for lack of DNA. The clonotype comes from a man aged 18 to 29 in good health. Sequencing was done on a sample of blood T cells: a sorted CD56 or NKG2C T cell subset, CD4+ or CD8+ T cells, or bulk PBMC T cells (not recorded which). The CDR3 here is CASSLADGGYGYTF. Based on the CDR3 plus reference TRBV5-1 and TRBJ1-2, the full variable domain is KAGVTQTPRYLIKTRGQQVTLSCSPISGHRSVSWYQQTPGQGLQFLFEYFSETQRNKGNFPGRFSGRQFSNSRSEMNVSTLELGDSALYLCASSLADGGYGYTFGSGTRLTVV.